This record covers a single T cell receptor beta chain. Antigen specificity is unknown. This sample was taken from a study of somatic mutations in cytotoxic T cells in rheumatoid arthritis. Overall study: T-cell populations stained with V beta antibodies were in some cases flow-sorted at nearly 100% purity, including V beta1+ cells that were sequenced for TCRB. Study-wide findings and caveats: The modest underrepresentation of TRBV07 observed in rheumatoid arthritis patients was not subjected to multiple-comparison adjustment.

The CDR3 spans 12 residues. V dropped 6 bases and J dropped 6 bases, with 10 bases sitting between them. Per germline, CDR1 SGDLS and CDR2 YYNGEE. Clones were sequenced by immunoSEQ multiplex PCR, and TCRdb holds only the in-frame ones, with some missing. This repertoire shows approximately 12,000 clones, under 75% found once; its top ten account for around a tenth. This TCR derives from a woman between 40 and 55 years old in good health. V is TRBV9 and J is TRBJ2-1; D is unclear. The sequenced material came from CD8+ T cells sorted from blood. The CDR3 loop is CASKQRPNEQFF. The CDR3 nucleotides read TGTGCCAGCAAACAGCGCCCCAATGAGCAGTTCTTC.